This T cell receptor (beta chain) was observed in a study of cytomegalovirus exposure and HLA in healthy donors. General study results and limits: It was reported that TCR beta sequences correctly inferred the HLA-A and HLA-B alleles for most subjects. It was taken for granted in presence/absence analyses that sequencing depth across donors was roughly uniform. Later analysis showed TCR association rates varying by HLA locus, highest for DRB1 and lowest for HLA-C.

The PCR made use of 60 Vbeta and 13 Jbeta primers. The protocol was immunoSEQ multiplex PCR, while the TCRdb copy is restricted to in-frame clones and leaves out a portion. Here the sample spans about 180,000 clones, roughly 78% being singletons. About this clone itself: Its antigen is undetermined.

The TCR was taken from a woman aged 45-65 years in good health and CMV-seropositive. The source material was PBMCs.

CDR3 loop: CASSVAWGGSGEKLFF. DNA for the CDR3: TGTGCCAGCAGCGTAGCTTGGGGGGGATCTGGCGAAAAACTGTTTTTT. This rearrangement joins TRBV9 to TRBJ1-4; perhaps TRBD1 as D (5 bases). Trimming cost V 0 bases and J 8 bases, with 17 bases left between them. There are 16 residues in the CDR3. Germline lookup yields CDR1 SGDLS and CDR2 YYNGEE.